This T cell receptor beta chain was profiled in a study of beta chain features in type 1 diabetes. Whole-study results and caveats: Researchers report that Type 1 diabetes patients had moderately but significantly shorter TCRB CDR3s across all four CD4+ subsets. A possible short-template PCR bias applies equally to patients and controls. In comparison with healthy donors, patients had naive, central memory and Treg TCRB repertoires that appeared more similar.

Germline CDR1 reads SGHTA; CDR2 reads FQGTGA. V was trimmed by 2 bases and J by 7 bases, leaving 12 bases between them. CDR3 length: 14 residues. The study reverse transcribed the entire isolated RNA, so it sequenced expressed TCRB transcripts. The assay was immunoSEQ multiplex PCR, and TCRdb's table has in-frame clones only and misses some. The table records 50,000 to 65,000 clones, 42% of them present only once. Purities in excess of 95% were seen in all sorted populations. This clone has a count of ten or more. Its specificity is unknown. The V and J genes are TRBV7-3 and TRBJ2-1, with D maybe TRBD2 (5 bases). Sequences were obtained from Tregs from blood. This TCR derives from a man aged 30 to 45 with type 1 diabetes. The CDR3 region is CASSLEGVRNEQFF. In DNA form, the CDR3 reads TGTGCCAGCAGCTTAGAGGGAGTCAGGAATGAGCAGTTCTTC.